This record looks at one T cell receptor (beta chain) sequence and its context. This sample is part of a study of shared clonotypes between healthy human individuals. V was shortened by 0 bases and J by 1 base, with 10 bases between the two germline ends. Germline V gene data show CDR1 as SGHNT and CDR2 as YYREEE (reference sequence). The CDR3 has 15 residues. This table comes from immunoSEQ multiplex PCR, and its TCRdb copy is limited to in-frame clones, with some not included. The sample gives about 2 million clones, roughly 96% of which show up once; roughly 0.13% is in the top ten. The genes are TRBV5-4 and TRBJ2-5; D uncertain. The sequence was obtained from a man between 18 and 29 years old in good health. The material sequenced was naive CD4+ T cells sorted from blood. Subset reported: CD45RA+ positively selected. The CDR3 spells CASSLAPRIQETQYF. The DNA of the CDR3 is TGTGCCAGCAGCTTGGCCCCCAGGATCCAAGAGACCCAGTACTTC. Full variable domain (missing parts from reference TRBV5-4 and TRBJ2-5): ETGVTQSPTHLIKTRGQQVTLRCSSQSGHNTVSWYQQALGQGPQFIFQYYREEENGRGNFPPRFSGLQFPNYSSELNVNALELDDSALYLCASSLAPRIQETQYFGPGTRLLVL.